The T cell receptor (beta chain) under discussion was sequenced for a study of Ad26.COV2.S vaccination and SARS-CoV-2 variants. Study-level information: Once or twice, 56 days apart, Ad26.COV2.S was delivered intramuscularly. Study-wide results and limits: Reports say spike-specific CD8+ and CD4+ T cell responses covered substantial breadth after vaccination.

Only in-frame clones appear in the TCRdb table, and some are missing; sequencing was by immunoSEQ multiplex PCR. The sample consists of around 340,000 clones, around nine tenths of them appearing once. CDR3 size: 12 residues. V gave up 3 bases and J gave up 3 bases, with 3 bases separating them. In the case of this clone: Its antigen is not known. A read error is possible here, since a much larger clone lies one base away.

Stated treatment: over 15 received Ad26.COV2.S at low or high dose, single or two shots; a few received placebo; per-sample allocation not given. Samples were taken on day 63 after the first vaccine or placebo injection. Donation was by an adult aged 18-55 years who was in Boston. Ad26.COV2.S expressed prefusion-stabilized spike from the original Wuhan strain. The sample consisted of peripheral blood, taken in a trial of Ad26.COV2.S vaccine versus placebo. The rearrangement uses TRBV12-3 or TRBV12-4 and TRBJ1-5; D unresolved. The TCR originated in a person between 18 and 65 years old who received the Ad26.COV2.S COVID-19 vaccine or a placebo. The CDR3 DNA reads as TGTGCCAGCAGTTTTGACAATCAGCCCCAGCATTTT. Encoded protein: CASSFDNQPQHF.